This T cell receptor beta chain was profiled in a study of Ad26.COV2.S vaccination and SARS-CoV-2 variants. Across the whole study: Among those in the COV1001 Ad26.COV2.S trial arm was the donor.

Findings and caveats of the study: Vaccinees showed greater spike-specific TCR breadth than placebo recipients. Whether participants received vaccine or placebo, their non-spike TCR breadth was similar.

Germline assignment: CDR1 SGHTA and CDR2 FQGNSA. The CDR3 is 14 amino acids. The junction had 2 bases not matched to a gene; V was cut back by 9 bases and J by 1 base. The protocol was immunoSEQ multiplex PCR, while the TCRdb copy is restricted to in-frame clones and leaves out a portion. The data show some 350,000 clones, roughly 90% seen once. Concerning this clone: Its antigen is not known.

Regarding treatment: some 19 received Ad26.COV2.S at low or high dose, single or two shots; about five received placebo; per-sample allocation not given. Day 63 after the first vaccine or placebo injection was the time point for sampling. An Ad26 vector expressing Wuhan-strain SARS-CoV-2 spike served as the vaccine. The sequence came from a person aged 18-60 years who received the Ad26.COV2.S COVID-19 vaccine or a placebo. The V call is TRBV7-2, the J call TRBJ2-2; 10 nucleotides align to TRBD2. The material sequenced was peripheral blood, taken in a trial of Ad26.COV2.S vaccine versus placebo. In DNA form, the CDR3 reads TGTGCCAGTTGGACTAGCGGGAACACCGGGGAGCTGTTTTTT. As protein: CASWTSGNTGELFF.